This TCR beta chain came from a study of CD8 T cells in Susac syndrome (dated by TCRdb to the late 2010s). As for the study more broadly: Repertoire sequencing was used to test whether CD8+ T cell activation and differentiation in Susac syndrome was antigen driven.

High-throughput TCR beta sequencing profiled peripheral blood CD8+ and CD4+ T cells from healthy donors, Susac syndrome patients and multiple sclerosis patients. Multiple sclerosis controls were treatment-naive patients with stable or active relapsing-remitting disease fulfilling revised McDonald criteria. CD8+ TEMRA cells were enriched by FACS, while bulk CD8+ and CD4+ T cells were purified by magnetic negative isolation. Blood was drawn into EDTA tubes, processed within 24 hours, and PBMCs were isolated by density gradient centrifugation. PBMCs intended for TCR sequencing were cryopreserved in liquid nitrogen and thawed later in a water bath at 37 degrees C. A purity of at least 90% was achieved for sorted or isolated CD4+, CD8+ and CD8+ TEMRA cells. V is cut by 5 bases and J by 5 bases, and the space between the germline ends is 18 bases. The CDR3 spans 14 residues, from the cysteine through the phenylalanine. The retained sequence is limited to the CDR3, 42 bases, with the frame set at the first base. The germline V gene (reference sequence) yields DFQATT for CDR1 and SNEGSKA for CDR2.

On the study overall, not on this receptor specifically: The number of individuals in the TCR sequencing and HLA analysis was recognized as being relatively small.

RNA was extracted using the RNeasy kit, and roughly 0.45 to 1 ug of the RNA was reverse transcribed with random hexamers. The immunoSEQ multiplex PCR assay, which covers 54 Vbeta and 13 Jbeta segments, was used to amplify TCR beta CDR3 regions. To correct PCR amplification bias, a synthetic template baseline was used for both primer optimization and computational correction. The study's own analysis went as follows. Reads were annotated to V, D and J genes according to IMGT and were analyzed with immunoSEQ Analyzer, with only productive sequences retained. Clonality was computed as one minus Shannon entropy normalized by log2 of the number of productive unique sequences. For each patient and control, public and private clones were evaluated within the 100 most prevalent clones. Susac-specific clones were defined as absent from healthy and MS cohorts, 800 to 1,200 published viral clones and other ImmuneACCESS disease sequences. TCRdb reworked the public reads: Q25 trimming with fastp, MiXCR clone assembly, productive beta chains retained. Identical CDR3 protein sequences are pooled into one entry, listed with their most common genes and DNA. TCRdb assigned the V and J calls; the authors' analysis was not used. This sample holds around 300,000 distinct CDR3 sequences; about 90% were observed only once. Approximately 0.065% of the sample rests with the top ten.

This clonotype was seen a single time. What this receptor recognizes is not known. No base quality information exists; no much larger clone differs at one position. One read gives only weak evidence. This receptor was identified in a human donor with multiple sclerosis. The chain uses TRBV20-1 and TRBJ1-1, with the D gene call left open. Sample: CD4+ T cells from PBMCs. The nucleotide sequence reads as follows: TGCAGTGCTGCCTCCCCGGAAGGGAGAACTGAAGCTTTCTTT. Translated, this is CSAASPEGRTEAFF.